This T cell receptor beta chain is drawn from a study of cytomegalovirus exposure and HLA in healthy donors (dated by TCRdb to between 2016 and 2019). Describing the broader study: In an earlier analysis of roughly 590 of the donors, 276 Gb of sequence data and just under 120 million unique TCR beta sequences from roughly 190 million T cells were reported. An early release covering just under 650 HLA-typed donors comprised about 300 gigabases of sequencing data and around 85 million unique TCR sequences. Of the approximately 400 genotyped donors, 75% to 85% were placed in the genetic ancestry cluster associated with self-reported Caucasian donors. The study aimed to test whether signatures of past pathogen exposure could be identified by cataloging public T cell receptors. The study profiled the T cell repertoires of 550 to 700 subjects by immunosequencing and related them to cytomegalovirus serostatus. Besides the first cohort of approximately 710 subjects, a separate validation cohort made up of over 100 different subjects was used. High-throughput TCR immunosequencing, statistical association of individual TCRs with disease status, and machine learning were combined to predict cytomegalovirus infection status. To study patterns of TCR occurrence, a later analysis re-analyzed previously published TCR beta repertoires from just over 650 donors and added high-resolution HLA genotyping. In the later analysis, no new phenotypic data were used to find candidate immune exposures; instead, reliance was placed on TCR beta sequences and their occurrence across donors. In an earlier analysis of roughly 580 of the donors, high-throughput TCR beta sequencing was used to judge whether each TCR beta V gene segment behaved as functional or pseudogenic. Donor age, sex, ethnicity and CMV serostatus were compiled together with the repertoire data. Genome-wide SNP genotypes for about 65% of the roughly 670 donors were used in a later genetic analysis, which treated that subset as a discovery cohort. Every discovery cohort repertoire had been produced on one sequencing platform. HLA typing covered class I and class II loci at four-digit resolution. Typing coverage differed by locus: A, B, C, DRB1 and DQB1 were typed in roughly 620-630 donors, DQA1 in approximately 520, DPA1 in approximately 600, and DPB1 in just under 490. Roughly five DR-DQ haplotypes were handled as single units for association and clustering, since linkage in the cohort was strong. On average, around 240,000 unique TCR beta nucleotide sequences were sequenced per donor among about 400 genotyped donors of the cohort, with 15% to 20% of those sequences being non-productive.

The cohort consisted of some 670 healthy bone marrow donors. Cohort members were all nominally healthy when sampled, although unrecorded immune exposures were likely present. The donor was CMV seronegative and was included in the group of 352 seronegative cohort members. Each donor provided a peripheral blood sample, and peripheral blood mononuclear cells were used for TCR beta sequencing. Genomic DNA extraction from the blood cell samples was performed with the Qiagen DNeasy Blood Extraction Kit. The library was prepared using the immunoSEQ multiplex PCR assay. For the multiplex PCR, a mixture combining 60 forward primers for TCR Vbeta segments and 13 reverse primers for TCR Jbeta segments was used. The CDR3 region of rearranged TCR beta genes was amplified from genomic DNA with a multiplex PCR assay. The amplified TCR beta libraries were sequenced on the Illumina HiSeq System as 87-base-pair reads. In the authors' own workflow: Across the 670 or so repertoires, a later analysis counted 78 million or so unique TCR beta chains, approximately 10 million of which were shared by at least two donors. A nearest-neighbor algorithm error-corrected the raw reads and collapsed the reads into unique sequences, merging closely related sequences to remove PCR and sequencing errors. Alignment of CDR3 sequences to IMGT reference sequences was used to assign V, D and J gene segments. For a sequence to be retained, a match of at least six nucleotides to both a V gene segment and a J gene segment was required. Rearrangements were classified as productive when the CDR3 lacked stop codons and remained in frame with V and J, and all other rearrangements were classified as non-productive. CDR3 was defined by IMGT convention, running from the second conserved V-encoded cysteine to the conserved J-encoded phenylalanine. The earlier analysis of fewer than 750 of the donors excluded sequences that lacked an unambiguous match to a single V gene segment. In an earlier analysis of 500 to 750 of the donors, V segments were called functional above 56.7% productive rearrangements and were called segregating when the between-donor standard deviation exceeded 5%. A statistical classification framework was developed to diagnose cytomegalovirus status using the catalog of TCR beta chain sequences. V and J gene assignment, in a later analysis, came from comparing TCR nucleotide sequences with IMGT/GENE-DB human TR gene sequences. In a later analysis, CDR3 sequences and most-parsimonious VDJ recombination scenarios were assigned using the TCRdist pipeline. In a later analysis, each TCR beta chain was defined by its CDR3 amino acid sequence together with its V-gene family, and reads without a unique V-gene family were excluded. As a way to deal with suspected cross-contamination and a sequencing artifact, a later analysis dropped 640 or so nucleotide sequences that were highly shared and had low generation probability. In a later analysis, a clonal expansion index for each public chain was calculated from normalized within-repertoire ranks of inferred template counts. In a later analysis, generation probabilities were computed using a VDJ recombination model fitted to out-of-frame rearrangements, and the results were checked against IGoR. Hypergeometric tests were used in a later analysis to score TCR-TCR, TCR-HLA and TCR-CMV co-occurrence, with a repertoire-size bias correction applied to the TCR pairs. In a later analysis, false discovery rates were estimated by permuting HLA or CMV assignments 20 times. A later analysis grouped co-occurring TCRs with DBSCAN, adding TCRdist sequence similarity when clustering within HLA-allele-positive subsets. Repertoires with fewer than 30,000 or more than 120,000 public chains, plus five repertoires with anomalous nucleotide sharing, were excluded from co-occurrence clustering. TCRdb obtained this table from immuneACCESS and retained in-frame rearrangements with V and J assigned. These tables miss some clones; where compared with another copy, unresolved V genes account for less than half of the shortfall, and the remainder is unexplained. V, J and clone size are those of that table, while D and trimming were read from the DNA. For this sample there are more than 150,000 clones; roughly 80% appear just once. The ten largest account for more than 1.5% of the sample.

The V and J ends are trimmed by 1 base and 6 bases, leaving 15 bases between them. For CDR1 and CDR2, the germline V gene (reference sequence) lists GTSNPN and SVGIG. The CDR3, from cysteine to phenylalanine, totals 14 residues. This entry keeps only the CDR3 DNA: 42 bases, framed from base 1. About this clone itself: Its target antigen remains unknown. Nothing much larger sits one base from this clone, and base qualities are not available.

Broader findings and caveats from the paper: In the study, roughly 160 TCR beta chains were listed as associated with cytomegalovirus. Seventeen rarely observed V segments, including chromosome 9 orphons, were excluded from the earlier analysis of approximately 500 of the donors because counts were too low. In a later analysis, TCR association rates were found to vary across HLA loci, with the most associated TCRs seen for DRB1 alleles and the fewest for HLA-C alleles. While some public TCRs were present in many individuals, most TCR sequences turned up only very rarely across donors. When HLA alleles, especially DR and DQ, strongly co-occurred, TCR associations were difficult to assign to individual alleles. In both the original and validation cohorts, the classifier was reported to diagnose cytomegalovirus status with high specificity and sensitivity. In an earlier analysis of some 540 of the donors, most TCR beta V segments appeared in productive rearrangements about 87% or about 30% of the time, broadly matching IMGT annotations. This cohort had only TCR beta chains sequenced, and the lack of alpha or paired-chain data limited which features could be detected. Three of the identified cytomegalovirus-associated TCR beta chains were confirmed in vitro to be specific for cytomegalovirus antigens. A further reported finding was that TCR beta sequences accurately predicted the HLA-A and HLA-B alleles for most subjects in the first cohort. Some IMGT-functional V segments, including TRBV6-2 and TRBV6-3, could not be distinguished by the 87-base-pair reads and were therefore excluded. For the cohort, immune exposure information was limited to CMV serostatus. Several of the top co-occurrence clusters appeared to be linked to parvovirus B19, influenza, CMV and Epstein-Barr virus, according to a later analysis. Because HLA typing was missing for some donors at each locus, association tests included only the typed subset. According to a later genetic analysis, donors in an Asian-associated ancestry cluster had fewer N-insertions in productive TCRs than the roughly 670-donor mean. In a later analysis, more than 15,000 TCR beta sequences were associated with specific HLA alleles at a false discovery rate of 0.05. The authors suggested that the approach could potentially be extended to other disease states and immunological phenotypes. A later genetic analysis associated a missense DCLRE1C variant with V-gene and J-gene trimming of TCR beta chains, and an independent cohort replicated the association. According to a later analysis, most CMV-associated TCR beta chains appeared to be HLA-restricted, and the HLA associations seemed to be driven largely by CMV exposure. Correlated functional status among segregating V segments might be attributable to linkage disequilibrium, but an unknown experimental factor could not be ruled out. A group of highly shared sequence variants was considered likely to be a technical artifact of the sequencing pipeline. Roughly uniform sequencing depth across donors was assumed in presence/absence analyses, although this assumption may not hold. Compared with equally common non-associated chains, HLA-associated TCR beta chains in a later analysis were more clonally expanded and had lower generation probabilities.

The sequence derives from a man aged 35 to 55 in good health and CMV-seronegative. This receptor chain uses TRBV30 and TRBJ1-1, with the D gene not confidently named. The specimen sequenced was PBMCs. The DNA sequence follows: TGTGCCTGGAGTGAAGTCAGGCAGTCTGCTGAAGCTTTCTTT. It translates as CAWSEVRQSAEAFF.